The rows below give T cell receptor beta chains drawn from one sample of a study of blood T cell repertoires in COVID-19. Profiling relied on immunoSEQ multiplex PCR, and the TCRdb table lists in-frame clones only, not all of them. The profile shows 100,000 to 150,000 clones, roughly 89% of them singletons. Sample: peripheral blood. Source of these receptors: a man in his forties with acute or convalescent COVID-19. Both conserved end residues are part of each CDR3.

TRBJ1-5 | TRBV7-7 | CASSLDRGRRSNQPQHF
TRBJ1-1 | TRBV30 | CAWSRQVLSEAFF
TRBJ1-5 | TRBV7-2 | CASSLGGQRPQHF
TRBJ2-5 | TRBV19 | CATGPTGQETQYF
TRBJ1-6 | TRBV30 | CAWSVPSGNSPLHF
TRBJ2-2 | TRBV24-1 | CATSDGTGGRGTGELFF
TRBJ2-7 | TRBV6-5 | CASSTATGFNEQYF
TRBJ2-1 | TRBV11-2 | CASSPGSYNEQFF
TRBJ1-1 | TRBV30 | CAWSKGLGTEAFF
TRBJ1-5 | TRBV6-6 | CASNQPGQGNQPQHF
TRBJ1-2 | TRBV19 | CASSVYQRGTVGGYTF
TRBJ2-7 | TRBV6-5 | CASLLAAQSATEQYF
TRBJ2-7 | TRBV5-1 | CASSGSSGGRRLYEQYF
TRBJ2-7 | TRBV5-6 | CASSLGLDVLYEQYF
TRBJ2-1 | TRBV6-5 | CASSYSTGSSYNEQFF
TRBJ1-5 | TRBV5-6 | CASSVGTGGDQPQHF